The clone carrying this TCR beta chain was recorded at least ten times. What it binds is not known. CDR1 is MNHEY and CDR2 is SVGAGI in the germline V gene. This CDR3 is 13 amino acids long. Deletions cut 5 bases from V and 3 bases from J, with 10 bases between. Amplification of TCR beta CDR3 regions used RNA transcripts. An initial RT-PCR round employing HTBI primers preceded a second-round multiplex PCR. TCRdb re-called the multiplex PCR reads with MiXCR, one entry per CDR3 protein. Among 500,000 to 700,000 distinct CDR3 sequences listed, 22% were seen once. The authors enrolled newly diagnosed hyperthyroidism patients aged 18 to 65 with under 2 months' duration. This specimen belongs to a study of Graves' ophthalmopathy and Graves' hyperthyroidism. The study, taken as a whole, reports: Blood also harbored most expanded thyroid clonotypes above 0.001 frequency.

The gene calls are TRBV6-5 and TRBJ1-1, with a weak D call TRBD1 (6 bases). Material for sequencing was peripheral blood. This TCR was sampled from a woman in her late teens or twenties with stable Graves' hyperthyroidism. Some clones in this sample may be carry-over from other donors' samples. The CDR3 spells CASSPWTDTEAFF. CDR3 DNA: TGTGCCAGCAGTCCCTGGACAGACACTGAAGCTTTCTTT.